This TCR beta chain is from a study of T cells after yellow fever vaccination (dated by TCRdb to between 2018 and 2021). Study-wide context: The SMART-Seq v4 Ultra Low Input RNA kit was used to prepare libraries from fractions with low cell numbers. To follow T-cell clones before and after both primary and booster YFV17D yellow fever vaccination, bulk TCR alpha and beta repertoires underwent longitudinal sequencing. The cohort comprised two healthy male donors, one aged 18 to 30 and one aged 30 to 39 years. Bulk PBMC replicates and cell subsets were isolated from blood drawn at multiple timepoints before and after both primary and secondary immunization.

The treatment or condition label here, explained by the study, means: live attenuated yellow fever vaccine strain. At each blood-draw timepoint, two biological replicates of bulk PBMCs were obtained. PBMCs were isolated from peripheral blood using a standard Ficoll-Paque protocol. RNA was extracted with TriZol from bulk PBMCs, CD4 and CD8 fractions, and dextramer-positive and dextramer-negative fractions. To note about this clonotype: Its target antigen remains unknown. Base qualities are not at hand, and no much larger clone is one base apart.

Trimming takes 4 bases from V and 3 bases from J, and the germline ends sit 13 bases apart. According to the germline V gene, CDR1 reads SGHDN and CDR2 reads FVKESK. The CDR3, cysteine through phenylalanine, is 14 amino acids long. The CDR3 DNA has 42 bases and is translated from base 1. TCR cDNA was synthesized by 5'RACE template switching, which introduced a universal primer site and unique molecular identifiers. Priming for cDNA synthesis came from both the TCR alpha and TCR beta constant segments. Libraries were amplified in two PCR steps, with sample barcodes and sequencing adapters added in the second step. Libraries were sequenced on Illumina HiSeq 2500 (2x100 bp) or NovaSeq (2x150 bp). Turning to the authors' computational methods: Reads were demultiplexed and collapsed into UMI consensus sequences with MIGEC, and V(D)J alignment was performed with MiXCR. Vaccine-responding clonotypes were defined with edgeR using replicate PBMC samples, requiring FDR below 0.01 and a log2 fold change above 5 up to day 15. CD4 or CD8 identity was assigned to each bulk clonotype according to whether the clonotype was present at higher abundance in the sequenced CD4 repertoire or the sequenced CD8 repertoire. The public reads were reanalyzed by TCRdb: fastp trimming at Q25, MiXCR alignment, in-frame beta chains only. Each record represents a unique CDR3 protein, reported with the most common genes and DNA among its rows. The V and J calls here are based on TCRdb, not the publication. Across this sample there are approximately 550,000 distinct CDR3 sequences, with roughly a fifth seen only once. The ten largest make up around 15% of the sample.

Findings and caveats that apply to the study as a whole: After the booster, most of the clones that had expanded following primary vaccination were detected again (96% of CD4 and roughly 88% of CD8), which suggests that memory was broadly maintained. A small fraction of clonotypes appeared in both the CD4 and CD8 compartments, likely as a result of convergent recombination. Compared with the primary T-cell response, the secondary T-cell response was faster but weaker, reaching its peak on day 5 rather than on day 15. The study included only two donors, which limits how far the findings can be generalized. Computational filtering was needed because FACS-sorted repertoires could contain abundant contaminating clonotypes from the bulk population.

The specimen comprised PBMCs, sampled 15 days after the yellow fever booster vaccination. This chain is built from TRBV14 and TRBJ2-7; the D gene is not confidently resolved. This TCR was recovered from a man between 25 and 39 years old who received the YFV17D yellow fever vaccine. CDR3 sequence: CASSRSPIVYEQYF. The nucleotides are TGTGCCAGCAGCCGATCCCCTATCGTCTACGAGCAGTACTTC.